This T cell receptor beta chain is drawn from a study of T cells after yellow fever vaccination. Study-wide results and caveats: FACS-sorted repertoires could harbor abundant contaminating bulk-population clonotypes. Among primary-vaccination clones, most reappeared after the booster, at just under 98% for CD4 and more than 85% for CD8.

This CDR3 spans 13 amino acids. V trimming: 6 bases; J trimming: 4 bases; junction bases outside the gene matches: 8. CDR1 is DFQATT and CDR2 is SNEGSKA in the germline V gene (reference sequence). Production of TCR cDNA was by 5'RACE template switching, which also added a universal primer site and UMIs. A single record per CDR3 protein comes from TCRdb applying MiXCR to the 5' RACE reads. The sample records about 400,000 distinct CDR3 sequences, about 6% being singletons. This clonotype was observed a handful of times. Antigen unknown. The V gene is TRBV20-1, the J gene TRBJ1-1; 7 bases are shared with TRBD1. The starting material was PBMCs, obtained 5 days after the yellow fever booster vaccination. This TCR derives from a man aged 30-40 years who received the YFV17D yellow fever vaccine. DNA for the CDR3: TGCAGTGCCCCACAGGGGTCGAGCACTGAAGCTTTCTTT. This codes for CSAPQGSSTEAFF.